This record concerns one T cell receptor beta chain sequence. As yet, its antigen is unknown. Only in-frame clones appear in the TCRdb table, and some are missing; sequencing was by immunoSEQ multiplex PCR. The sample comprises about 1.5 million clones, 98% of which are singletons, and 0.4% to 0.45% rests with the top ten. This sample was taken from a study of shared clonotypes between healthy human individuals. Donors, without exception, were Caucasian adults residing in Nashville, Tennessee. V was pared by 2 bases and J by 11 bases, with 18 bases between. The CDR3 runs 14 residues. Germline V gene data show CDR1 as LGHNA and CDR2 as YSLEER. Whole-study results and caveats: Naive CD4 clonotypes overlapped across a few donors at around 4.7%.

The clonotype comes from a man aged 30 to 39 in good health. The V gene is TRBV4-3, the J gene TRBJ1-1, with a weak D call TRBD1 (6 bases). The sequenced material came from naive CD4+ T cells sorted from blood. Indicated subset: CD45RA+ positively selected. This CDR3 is CASSQNHRAEYAFF. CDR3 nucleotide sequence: TGCGCCAGCAGCCAAAACCACAGGGCGGAGTATGCTTTCTTT.